This T cell receptor beta chain was obtained from a study of blood T cell repertoires in COVID-19. Study-wide context: Samples representing acute and convalescent COVID-19 were sourced from the United States, Italy and Spain.

Measured with immunoSEQ multiplex PCR; TCRdb has only the in-frame clones, and not every one. The sample consists of under 70,000 clones, around 90% of them appearing once. Enrolled through a virtual design, the participants were between 18 and 89 years of age and came from under 25 US areas. Symptom resolution, clearance, or two negative PCRs marked the recovered donors of Cohort 3. The germline V gene encodes CDR1 SGHNT and CDR2 YYREEE (reference sequence). V lost 1 base to trimming and J lost 2 bases, with 5 bases between them. The CDR3 runs 13 residues. The chain carries TRBV5-4 and TRBJ2-3; D remains ambiguous. This TCR was recovered from a middle-aged woman who had recovered from COVID-19. The source material was PBMCs or T cells enriched from blood (not recorded which). CDR3 residues: CASSLPSTDTQYF. CDR3 sequence (DNA): TGTGCCAGCAGCTTGCCCTCCACAGATACGCAGTATTTT.